This record concerns one TCR beta chain sequence. Assay: immunoSEQ multiplex PCR; the TCRdb copy retains only in-frame clones and omits some. This table holds fewer than 55,000 clones, approximately 88% found once. These data come from a study of OX40 agonist ivuxolimab in advanced cancers. Overall study: Ivuxolimab, an antibody that agonizes OX40 (CD134), was administered to the patients. Every 2 weeks, patients received ivuxolimab intravenously, dosed at 0.01 to 10 mg/kg. Patients were 82.7% male with ages roughly 20 to 85, mean 60.

Blood draws occurred at baseline, cycle 4 day 1, and cycle 7 day 1. This CDR3 spans 12 amino acids. Germline V lookup: CDR1 SNHLY, CDR2 FYNNEI. V was cut by 7 bases and J by 3 bases, with 9 bases left in between. This receptor was obtained from an adult with an advanced solid tumor such as melanoma, head and neck, liver or kidney cancer. This sequence joins TRBV2 and TRBJ1-2; TRBD1 might be the D (5 bases). The input for sequencing was CD4+ or CD8+ T cells sorted from blood, taken in a trial of the OX40 agonist ivuxolimab. CDR3: CASNKQDYGYTF. The CDR3 nucleotides read TGTGCCAGCAATAAACAGGACTATGGCTACACCTTC.